One sample yielded the 28 T cell receptor gamma chains listed below, sequenced in a study of gamma-delta chains in newborns, infants, children. TCRdb reanalysed the reads with CATT. The top ten hold about 35% of the sample, which has around 1,500 gamma-chain clones, 3% to 4% seen once. Sequenced sample: blood. These TCRs come from a child who was a newborn, infant or young child, either healthy, febrile or measles-vaccinated (not recorded which).

The CDR3 DNA follows: TGTGCCTTGTGGGAGGTGTGGGGAGGAGAGTTGGGCAAAAAAATCAAGGTATTT. Translated: CALWEVWGGELGKKIKVF. The rearrangement uses TRGV9 and TRGJP. The CDR3 consists of 18 residues. Germline V lookup: CDR1 GITISATS, CDR2 ISYDGTV (reference sequence). J was trimmed by 6 bases and V by 0 bases; bases with no gene match: 8.

This clone was counted only a few times. A read error may explain this, as a much larger clone is one base away. The same CDR3 arises from other DNA sequences in this sample as well. This chain links TRGV4 with TRGJ1 or TRGJ2. In germline, CDR1 is EGSTGY, CDR2 YDSYTSSV. The CDR3 loop spans 13 amino acids. The CDR3 loop reads CATSKGPYYKKLF. CDR3 bases: TGTGCCACCTCCAAGGGCCCCTATTATAAGAAACTCTTC.

This clone is termed medium-sized. The same CDR3 arises from other DNA sequences in this sample as well. The chain carries TRGV9 and TRGJP. Germline V gene sequence: CDR1 GITISATS, CDR2 ISYDGTV (reference sequence). J lost 7 bases, V lost 4 bases, and 4 bases had no gene match. The CDR3 extends over 15 amino acids. The CDR3 region has the DNA TGTGCCTTGTGGGACCCTGAGTTGGGCAAAAAAATCAAGGTATTT. Its protein is CALWDPELGKKIKVF.

On this clone: TCRdb lists the protein of a much larger clone for this DNA, which differs at residue 11, so this is likely a read error; the protein given here is translated from the DNA itself. J is TRGJP and V is TRGV9. The CDR3 runs to 16 residues. CDR1 is GITISATS and CDR2 is ISYDGTV in the germline V gene (reference sequence). CDR3 bases: TGTGCCTTGTGGGAGATACAAGAGTTGGGCAGAAAAATCAAGGTATTT. Translated, it gives CALWEIQELGRKIKVF.

In this sample, this clone turned up a few times. Just one base apart from a much larger clone, this may be a read error. The chain recombines TRGV5 with TRGJ1 or TRGJ2. This CDR3 has 13 residues. Germline V CDR1 and CDR2: VINAFY, YDVSNSKD. The CDR3 nucleotides are TGTGCCACCTGGGACGGGCGTTATTATAAGAAGCTCTTT. Protein product: CATWDGRYYKKLF.

This clone turned up a few times. The protein held in TCRdb is that of a much larger clone and does not match this DNA's translation at residue 3, likely because of a read error; the protein shown is translated from the DNA. V and J are TRGV9 and TRGJP. Germline V gives CDR1 GITISATS, CDR2 ISYDGTV (reference sequence). The CDR3 has 15 amino acids. CDR3 in DNA: TGTGCCATGTGGGAGCAAGAGTTGGGCAAAAAAATCAAGGTATTT. As protein: CAMWEQELGKKIKVF.

This clone is labeled as large. The same CDR3 also results from other DNA sequences found in this sample. The chain couples TRGV9 to TRGJ1 or TRGJ2. Germline V gene sequence: CDR1 GITISATS, CDR2 ISYDGTV (reference sequence). The CDR3 is made up of 11 amino acids. The junction had 0 bases not matched to a gene; V was cut back by 4 bases and J by 3 bases. CDR3 sequence: CALWDYYKKLF. CDR3 DNA sequence: TGTGCCTTGTGGGATTATTATAAGAAACTCTTT.

This clone has more than one count but fewer than ten. This sequence may be a read error, since a much larger clone differs from it by one base. The V gene is TRGV9, the J gene TRGJP. CDR3 length: 17 amino acids. CDR1 and CDR2 from the germline V gene are GITISATS and ISYDGTV (reference sequence). This CDR3 is CALWEVGKELDKKIKVF. In DNA form, the CDR3 reads TGTGCCTTGTGGGAGGTGGGTAAAGAGTTGGACAAAAAAATCAAGGTATTT.

This chain joins TRGV9 and TRGJP. CDR1 is GITISATS, CDR2 ISYDGTV, per germline (reference sequence). J gave up 5 bases and V 0 bases, and 4 bases lay outside the gene matches. The CDR3 sequence is 17 residues long. Written as DNA, the CDR3 is TGTGCCTTGTGGGAGGTGCTTGAAGAGTTGGGCAAAAAAATCAAGGTATTT. It translates to CALWEVLEELGKKIKVF.

By share of the sample, this clone is medium-sized. This same CDR3 is encoded by further DNA sequences in the sample. The V call is TRGV9, the J call TRGJP. Germline-derived CDR1 and CDR2 are GITISATS and ISYDGTV (reference sequence). With V trimmed by 0 bases and J by 7 bases, 6 bases remained unmatched. This CDR3 is 17 amino acids long. The CDR3 loop is CALWEVQGELGKKIKVF. CDR3 in DNA: TGTGCCTTGTGGGAGGTGCAGGGGGAGTTGGGCAAAAAAATCAAGGTATTT.

To note about this clone: This may stem from a read error, because a much larger clone lies one nucleotide away. This sample also contains other DNA sequences that code for the same CDR3. The V call is TRGV4, the J call TRGJ1 or TRGJ2. The CDR3 totals 11 residues. Germline trimming cut 1 base from V and 13 bases from J; bases unmatched to any gene: 7. CDR1 is EGSTGY, CDR2 YDSYTSSV, per germline. The CDR3 protein is CATWDGHGKLF. The CDR3, as DNA: TGTGCCACCTGGGATGGCCACGGAAAACTCTTT.

This clone is medium-sized (0.01 to 0.1%). A far bigger clonotype differs at one base, so this is likely a read error. Other DNA sequences in the sample encode the same CDR3. This chain joins TRGV9 and TRGJP. CDR1 is GITISATS and CDR2 is ISYDGTV in the germline V gene (reference sequence). The CDR3 has 15 amino acids. V dropped 4 bases and J dropped 4; count of bases not matched to a gene: 1. The CDR3 region has the DNA TGTGCCTTGTGGGAACAAGAGTTGGGCAAAAAAATCAAGGTATTT. It encodes CALWEQELGKKIKVF.

This clone was detected only a few times. The germline gene is not matched at one end of the junction; a read error may be the cause. Other DNA sequences within the sample encode an identical CDR3. The chain combines TRGV9 with TRGJP. The CDR3 spans 17 residues. Germline loops: CDR1 GITISATS, CDR2 ISYDGTV (reference sequence). CDR3 DNA: TGCGCCTTGTGGGAGGTTCGTCAAGAGTTGGGCAAAAAAATCAAGGTATTT. It codes for CALWEVRQELGKKIKVF.

On this clone: The junction differs from germline at one of its ends, possibly a read error. The chain couples TRGV9 to TRGJ1 or TRGJ2. Germline V CDR1 and CDR2: GITISATS, ISYDGTV (reference sequence). The CDR3 spans 16 residues. The CDR3 region is CALWEVQDVGEEIKVF. The DNA for the CDR3 is TGTGCCTTGTGGGAGGTGCAAGATGTGGGCGAAGAGATAAAGGTCTTT.

Remarks on this clone: A much more abundant neighbour one base away suggests this may be a read error. V gene TRGV9 combines with J gene TRGJP. CDR1 and CDR2 from the germline V gene are GITISATS and ISYDGTV (reference sequence). This CDR3 has 17 amino acids. Here the CDR3 reads CALGEVQGKLGKKIKVF. In DNA, the CDR3 is TGTGCCTTGGGGGAGGTGCAAGGAAAGTTGGGCAAAAAAATCAAGGTATTT.

About this clone itself: For this DNA, TCRdb reports the protein of a much larger clone, which diverges at residue 8, most likely from a read error; the protein presented here is translated directly from the DNA. This chain links TRGV9 with TRGJP. Germline V gene lookup returns CDR1 GITISATS and CDR2 ISYDGTV (reference sequence). This CDR3 spans 15 amino acids. This CDR3 is CALWESESGKKIKVF. CDR3 nucleotide sequence: TGTGCCTTGTGGGAGTCAGAGTCGGGCAAAAAAATCAAGGTATTT.

Sample share makes this clone medium-sized. The chain carries TRGV9 and TRGJP. V trimming: 3 bases; J trimming: 4 bases; junction bases outside the gene matches: 12. CDR1 GITISATS and CDR2 ISYDGTV come from the germline V gene (reference sequence). This CDR3 has 19 residues. Here the CDR3 DNA reads TGTGCCTTGTGGGAGTCCAAGGAGGGTCAAGAGTTGGGCAAAAAAATCAAGGTATTT. Protein product: CALWESKEGQELGKKIKVF.

Concerning this clone: A read error is the likely source, as a far larger clone sits one nucleotide away. V usage is TRGV2 and J usage is TRGJ1 or TRGJ2. From germline, CDR1 is EGSNGY and CDR2 YDSYNSKV. The J segment lost 9 bases and the V segment lost 2 bases, leaving 4 bases of the junction unmatched. The CDR3 covers 11 residues. The CDR3 coding sequence is TGTGCCACCTGGGACGCCATTAAGAAACTCTTT. Residues: CATWDAIKKLF.

Details on this clone: The likely explanation is a read error, given a far larger clone one base away. The genes are TRGV9 and TRGJP. The CDR3 length is 19 residues. Germline CDR1 and CDR2: GITISATS and ISYDGTV (reference sequence). In nucleotides, the CDR3 is TGTGCCTTGTGGGGGGTGCTACATGGCAACGAGTTGGGCAAAAAAATCAAGGTATTT. Translating gives CALWGVLHGNELGKKIKVF.

As concerns this clone: The amino acid sequence in TCRdb belongs to a much larger clone and departs from this DNA's translation at residue 6, likely a sequencing read error; the sequence shown is translated from the DNA. The V call is TRGV9, the J call TRGJP. Germline-derived CDR1 and CDR2 are GITISATS and ISYDGTV (reference sequence). This CDR3 has 16 amino acids. The CDR3 loop reads CALWEEQELGKKIKVF. CDR3 DNA sequence: TGTGCCTTGTGGGAGGAGCAAGAGTTGGGTAAAAAAATCAAGGTATTT.

Only a few counts were recorded for this clone. This chain links TRGV3 with TRGJ1 or TRGJ2. Germline V gene sequence: CDR1 VTNTFY, CDR2 YDVSTARD (reference sequence). This CDR3 is 15 amino acids long. J was trimmed by 4 bases and V by 0 bases; bases with no gene match: 9. CDR3 residues: CATWDRRSLYYKKLF. CDR3 sequence (DNA): TGTGCCACCTGGGACAGGCGGAGTTTGTATTATAAGAAACTCTTT.

This clone is labeled as large. The sample holds other DNA sequences that translate to the same CDR3. The chain couples TRGV9 to TRGJP. The V gene end was trimmed by 4 bases and the J gene end by 6 bases; junction bases not matched to a gene: 0. There are 14 residues in the CDR3. In germline, CDR1 is GITISATS, CDR2 ISYDGTV (reference sequence). CDR3 protein: CALWEELGKKIKVF. The CDR3 region has the DNA TGTGCCTTGTGGGAAGAGTTGGGCAAAAAAATCAAGGTATTT.

By proportion, this clone is medium-sized. The chain joins TRGV9 to TRGJP. The CDR3 covers 17 residues. Losses at the gene ends were 3 bases for V and 3 bases for J; bases not matched to a gene: 5. Germline V gives CDR1 GITISATS, CDR2 ISYDGTV (reference sequence). This CDR3 is CALWEPTQELGKKIKVF. The CDR3 nucleotides read TGTGCCTTGTGGGAGCCTACGCAAGAGTTGGGCAAAAAAATCAAGGTATTT.

This clone counts as medium-sized (0.01 to 0.1%). The genes are TRGV9 and TRGJP2. The CDR3 is 12 residues long. With 0 bases clipped from V and 11 bases from J, the junction kept 3 bases outside the gene matches. Germline CDR1 reads GITISATS; CDR2 reads ISYDGTV (reference sequence). CDR3 DNA: TGTGCCTTGTGGGAGGTGCAATGGATCAAGACGTTT. Encoded protein: CALWEVQWIKTF.

This clone is termed medium-sized (0.01 to 0.1%). This chain joins TRGV5 and TRGJP2. The CDR3 length is 13 residues. Germline V gene data show CDR1 as VINAFY and CDR2 as YDVSNSKD. The J segment lost 11 bases and the V segment lost 0 bases, leaving 6 bases of the junction unmatched. CDR3 bases: TGTGCCACCTGGGACAGGGGGGAATGGATCAAGACGTTT. This encodes CATWDRGEWIKTF.

The sample holds a few counts of this clone. A read error may explain this, as a much larger clone is one base away. The CDR3 sequence: CATWDSGWSKIF. For the CDR3, the DNA is TGTGCCACCTGGGATTCTGGTTGGTCCAAGATATTT. This rearrangement joins TRGV8 to TRGJP1. Germline loops: CDR1 VENAVY, CDR2 YDSYNSRV. The length of the CDR3 is 12 residues.

For this clone: At one of its ends the junction is not consistent with the germline gene, which may arise from a read error. The sample holds other DNA sequences that translate to the same CDR3. In DNA, the CDR3 is TGCGCCTTGTGGGAGGTGGTCCCACAAGAGTTGGGCAAAAAAATCAAGGTATTT. As protein: CALWEVVPQELGKKIKVF. V and J are TRGV9 and TRGJP. This CDR3 is 18 amino acids long. Germline V gene data show CDR1 as GITISATS and CDR2 as ISYDGTV (reference sequence).

This clone ranks as medium-sized. This chain connects TRGV9 to TRGJP. Germline values: CDR1 GITISATS, CDR2 ISYDGTV (reference sequence). This CDR3 has 16 amino acids. J gave up 4 bases and V 3 bases, and 3 bases lay outside the gene matches. The CDR3 here is CALWEYQELGKKIKVF. In DNA form, the CDR3 reads TGTGCCTTGTGGGAGTACCAAGAGTTGGGCAAAAAAATCAAGGTATTT.